The 5 T cell receptor beta chains listed next were all sequenced from one sample in a study of monozygotic twins with inflammatory bowel disease. No DNA is given; TCRdb re-called the 5' RACE reads and lists each CDR3 protein once. Its listing shows about 300,000 distinct CDR3 sequences. Sequenced input: blood. The receptors originated from a human donor with ulcerative colitis or Crohn's disease, or a healthy co-twin of an affected twin (not recorded which).

The V call is TRBV20-1, the J call TRBJ1-5; TCRdb proposes TRBD1, but this gene call is untestable without DNA. This CDR3 has 15 amino acids. Germline CDR1 DFQATT, CDR2 SNEGSKA (reference sequence). The CDR3 region is CSARPGQGDNQPQHF.

J is TRBJ2-7 and V is TRBV4-2; TCRdb's assignment of TRBD2 cannot be checked, as there is no DNA. Germline values: CDR1 LGHNA, CDR2 YNFKEQ. CDR3 length: 15 residues. CDR3 sequence: CASSSGLALSYEQYF.

The gene calls are TRBV20-1 and TRBJ2-2; with no DNA, the TCRdb D assignment of TRBD1 cannot be verified. This CDR3 spans 16 amino acids. In germline, CDR1 is DFQATT, CDR2 SNEGSKA (reference sequence). The chain's CDR3 is CSAGPTQGFKFGELFF.

This CDR3 is CASSLEFGGHNYGYTF. The rearrangement joins TRBV11-2 to TRBJ1-2; TCRdb selects TRBD1, and the lack of DNA leaves this call unchecked. The CDR3 loop spans 16 amino acids. Germline CDR1 reads SGHAT; CDR2 reads FQNNGV.

The chain is built from TRBV6-1 and TRBJ2-2; the TCRdb call, TRBD1, lacks DNA for checking. Germline V CDR1 and CDR2: MNHNS, SASEGT. The CDR3 has 16 residues. The CDR3 reads CASRPPGQGNSGELFF.